The 13 T cell receptor beta chains presented below share a single source sample, sequenced in a study of T cell responses to AZD1222 COVID-19 vaccine. Method: immunoSEQ multiplex PCR; TCRdb's copy keeps in-frame clones and lacks some. The table lists 200,000 or so clones, about 93% of them singletons. Sample: peripheral blood, taken on day 0 of MenACWY control vaccination. All receptors derive from an adult in good health.

V and J are TRBV7-3 and TRBJ2-2; D not certain. V lost 4 bases, J lost 6 bases, and 6 bases lay in between. The CDR3 extends over 12 amino acids. Germline V CDR1 and CDR2: SGHTA, FQGTGA. CDR3: CASSSPAGELFF. The CDR3 region has the DNA TGTGCCAGCAGCTCACCCGCCGGGGAGCTGTTTTTT. Together with reference TRBV7-3 and TRBJ2-2, the CDR3 gives the full variable domain: GAGVSQTPSNKVTEKGKYVELRCDPISGHTALYWYRQSLGQGPEFLIYFQGTGAADDSGLPNDRFFAVRPEGSVSTLKIQRTERGDSAVYLCASSSPAGELFFGEGSRLTVL.

The J gene is TRBJ1-3, the V gene TRBV2, with unresolved D. V was pared by 3 bases and J by 0 bases, with 9 bases between. Germline-derived CDR1 and CDR2 are SNHLY and FYNNEI. The CDR3 is made up of 15 amino acids. Written as DNA, the CDR3 is TGTGCCAGCAGTGATACAGTGAGCTCTGGAAACACCATATATTTT. It is translated as CASSDTVSSGNTIYF.

J is TRBJ1-2 and V is TRBV2; the D is unclear. Germline CDR1 is SNHLY and CDR2 is FYNNEI. This CDR3 has 13 amino acids. V shed 7 bases and J shed 8 bases, with 17 bases lying between them. DNA of the CDR3: TGTGCCAGCATTAGACAAGGGAAAGGCGGCTACACCTTC. It specifies CASIRQGKGGYTF. The variable domain in full, with the rest retrieved from reference TRBV2 and TRBJ1-2, is EPEVTQTPSHQVTQMGQEVILRCVPISNHLYFYWYRQILGQKVEFLVSFYNNEISEKSEIFDDQFSVERPDGSNFTLKIRSTKLEDSAMYFCASIRQGKGGYTFGSGTRLTVV.

The rearrangement uses TRBV19 and TRBJ1-5; D is perhaps TRBD1 (5 bases). There are 15 residues in the CDR3. Trimming shortened V by 6 bases and J by 1 base, and 13 bases separated the two germline ends. CDR1 and CDR2 from the germline V gene are LNHDA and SQIVND (reference sequence). The CDR3 nucleotides read TGTGCCAGTAGGTGGGGGGGATCCAGCAATCAGCCCCAGCATTTT. Its protein product is CASRWGGSSNQPQHF.

The rearrangement uses TRBV24-1 and TRBJ2-7; maybe TRBD2 (6 bases). Per the germline V gene, CDR1 is KGHDR and CDR2 is SFDVKD. The CDR3 length is 12 residues. Trimming took 9 bases from V and 0 from J, leaving 8 bases between them. Here the CDR3 reads CATGGGSYEQYF. CDR3 sequence (DNA): TGTGCCACCGGGGGAGGCTCCTACGAGCAGTACTTC.

This clone has just one count. The rearrangement uses TRBV5-1 and TRBJ1-1; no firm D call. CDR1 and CDR2 (germline): SGHRS, YFSETQ. Between the trimmed V and J ends, which lost 0 bases and 7 bases, there was a span of 7 bases. There are 12 residues in the CDR3. The CDR3 DNA follows: TGCGCCAGCAGCTTGGGTGGATTTGAAGCTTTCTTT. Protein sequence: CASSLGGFEAFF.

The chain is built from TRBV6-2 or TRBV6-3 and TRBJ2-5; D is perhaps TRBD2 (6 bases). The CDR3 runs 16 residues. Germline V gene data show CDR1 as MNHEY and CDR2 as SVGEGT. The V end lost 0 bases, the J end lost 3 bases, and 14 bases lay between the germline ends. For the CDR3, the DNA is TGTGCCAGCAGTTACTCAGTGGCCGGGGGAAAAGAGACCCAGTACTTC. It encodes CASSYSVAGGKETQYF.

V and J are TRBV28 and TRBJ1-2, with D perhaps TRBD1 (6 bases). V lost 6 bases, J lost 6 bases, and 11 bases lay in between. Germline CDR1 is MDHEN and CDR2 is SYDVKM. The CDR3 is 12 residues long. As DNA, the CDR3 is TGTGCCAGCAGCATACAGGGTCATGGCTACACCTTC. This sequence encodes CASSIQGHGYTF.

The rearrangement uses TRBV28 and TRBJ1-5; weak D call: TRBD1 (6 bases). Germline loops: CDR1 MDHEN, CDR2 SYDVKM. There are 15 residues in the CDR3. Trimming removed 5 bases from V and 6 bases from J, with 17 bases in between. The CDR3 region is CASSLGSGASQPQHF. CDR3 nucleotide sequence: TGTGCCAGCAGTCTCGGGTCGGGGGCCTCTCAGCCCCAGCATTTT. The entire variable domain, with the rest obtained from reference TRBV28 and TRBJ1-5, is as follows: DVKVTQSSRYLVKRTGEKVFLECVQDMDHENMFWYRQDPGLGLRLIYFSYDVKMKEKGDIPEGYSVSREKKERFSLILESASTNQTSMYLCASSLGSGASQPQHFGDGTRLSIL.

This clone was picked up one time. The gene calls are TRBV30 and TRBJ1-2; D not resolved. The CDR3 spans 13 residues. CDR1 is GTSNPN and CDR2 is SVGIG in the germline V gene (reference sequence). The V and J ends lost 2 bases and 3 bases respectively, with 10 bases between them. This chain's CDR3 is CAWSPFGDYGYTF. Here the CDR3 DNA reads TGTGCCTGGAGTCCTTTTGGAGACTATGGCTACACCTTC.

The rearrangement uses TRBV9 and TRBJ2-5; possible D gene TRBD2, 5 bases. V was clipped by 4 bases and J by 5 bases, with 18 bases between them. From germline, CDR1 is SGDLS and CDR2 YYNGEE. The CDR3 has 15 amino acids. CDR3 sequence (DNA): TGTGCCAGCAGCCTTGCGTCGGGGTTCGGGGAGACCCAGTACTTC. Its protein product is CASSLASGFGETQYF.

The V call is TRBV7-8, the J call TRBJ1-2, with 9 positions matching TRBD1. V lost 5 bases, J lost 5 bases, and 6 bases stayed unmatched. The germline gives CDR1 SGHVS, CDR2 FQNEAQ. The length of the CDR3 is 14 residues. Here the CDR3 reads CASSPAGTGYGYTF. The DNA of the CDR3 is TGTGCCAGCAGCCCTGCAGGGACAGGGTATGGCTACACCTTC.

V usage is TRBV5-1 and J usage is TRBJ1-2; tentative D call: TRBD1 (6 bases). Germline-derived CDR1 and CDR2 are SGHRS and YFSETQ. The CDR3 has 16 residues. The ends were cut back, 0 bases at V and 6 bases at J, with 18 bases in the middle. CDR3 sequence: CASSLEPARGDNGYTF. CDR3 DNA: TGCGCCAGCAGCTTGGAGCCCGCAAGGGGGGACAATGGCTACACCTTC.